This TCR beta chain was sequenced in a study of blood T cells in healthy people across ages. The donors, all healthy, were Caucasians living in Russia, aged 6 to 90. The second PCR ran about 6 to 11 cycles with a sample-barcoded 5' primer and J-beta primers. TCRdb itself ran the 5' RACE reads through MiXCR, one entry per CDR3 protein. The table includes hundreds of thousands of distinct CDR3 sequences, about 30% detected once. CDR1 DFQATT and CDR2 SNEGSKA come from the germline V gene (reference sequence). The CDR3 has 17 residues. Trimming removed 4 bases from V and 6 bases from J, with 26 bases in between. This clonotype was seen ten or more times.

This rearrangement joins TRBV20-1 to TRBJ2-3; no firm D call. The clonotype comes from an elderly woman in good health. The sequencing input was blood. CDR3 residues: CSANPLFQLLEFDTQYF. The CDR3 coding sequence is TGCAGTGCTAATCCTTTGTTCCAACTTCTCGAGTTTGATACGCAGTATTTT.